The entry that follows covers one T cell receptor (beta chain) sequence. Sequencing used immunoSEQ multiplex PCR; TCRdb keeps in-frame clones, though not all of them. The table shows roughly 84,000 clones, with 88% occurring only once. CDR3 size: 16 residues. V dropped 5 bases and J dropped 3; count of bases not matched to a gene: 8. Germline V lookup: CDR1 MGHDK, CDR2 SYGVNS. This record belongs to a study of T cells in localized non-small cell lung cancer. V gene TRBV25-1 combines with J gene TRBJ1-1, with 11 bases that match TRBD1. The sequencing here drew on peripheral blood, taken before any cancer treatment. This TCR came from a woman aged 40 to 75 with stage I squamous cell lung carcinoma. The CDR3 nucleotides read TGTGCCAGCAGTCCCGGGACAGGGGGGGCGTACACTGAAGCTTTCTTT. This encodes CASSPGTGGAYTEAFF.